The TCR beta chain described here comes from a study of blood T cell repertoires in COVID-19. Study in general: In each case, the material was cDNA or gDNA derived from T cells, B-cell-depleted T cells, or PBMCs.

Germline lookup yields CDR1 SGHTA and CDR2 FQGNSA. Trimming took off 5 bases at V and 8 bases at J, with 18 bases between the two ends. This CDR3 comprises 14 residues. Profiling relied on immunoSEQ multiplex PCR, and the TCRdb table lists in-frame clones only, not all of them. The top ten clones hold 4.4% of a sample with around 200,000 clones, approximately 90% of them seen once. The chain carries TRBV7-2 and TRBJ1-2; D gene uncertain. This clonotype originated in a man aged 45 to 65 with acute or convalescent COVID-19. Sequenced material: peripheral blood. The CDR3: CASSPAPWAGGYTF. The CDR3 nucleotides read TGTGCCAGCAGCCCCGCCCCCTGGGCTGGGGGCTACACCTTC.